What follows describes a single TCR beta chain. The CDR3 totals 16 residues. Germline V gene lookup returns CDR1 LGHDT and CDR2 YNNKEL (reference sequence). Trimming took off 2 bases at V and 1 base at J, with 11 bases between the two ends. The data stem from a study of T-cell reconstitution after alpha-beta-depleted transplantation in children. The authors prepared the TCRbeta library with unique molecular identifiers. MiXCR, applied by TCRdb to the PCR reads, yields one record per CDR3 protein. The data show 350,000 to 400,000 distinct CDR3 sequences, with approximately 12% seen just once and roughly 4.3% held by the top ten.

The sample here was PBMCs, taken from the stem cell graft. The origin of this receptor is a human donor who donated a stem cell graft to a child with Fanconi anemia. This chain uses TRBV3-1 with TRBJ2-2, with D perhaps matching TRBD1 (5 bases). In DNA form, the CDR3 reads TGTGCCAGCAGCCAACCTCAGGGTCGGAACACCGGGGAGCTGTTTTTT. Translated: CASSQPQGRNTGELFF.